The next 8 T cell receptor beta chains were all read from a single sample in a study of T cells in Graves' hyperthyroidism and ophthalmopathy. Authors of the study amplified TCR beta CDR3 regions from RNA transcripts. Researchers ran a first-round RT-PCR on the TCR CDR3 using the HTBI primer set. TCRdb passed the multiplex PCR reads through MiXCR, listing each CDR3 protein once. The sample carries some 770,000 distinct CDR3 sequences, around 15% recorded once. The sample was blood. The receptors come from a man between 18 and 35 years old with Graves' hyperthyroidism.

This clonotype was seen ten or more times. This rearrangement joins TRBV28 to TRBJ2-6, with unresolved D. The CDR3 sequence is 15 residues long. Per germline, CDR1 MDHEN and CDR2 SYDVKM. Trimming left V 2 bases short and J 0 bases short, with 5 bases between. The CDR3 protein is CASSLQNSGANVLTF. CDR3 coding DNA: TGTGCCAGCAGTTTACAGAACTCTGGGGCCAACGTCCTGACTTTC.

The chain recombines TRBV30 with TRBJ2-5; TRBD2 agrees at 8 bases. Trimming cost V 0 bases and J 5 bases; bases outside gene matches: 8. The CDR3 contains 15 residues. Germline lookup yields CDR1 GTSNPN and CDR2 SVGIG (reference sequence). The CDR3: CAWSVSSGSGETQYF. CDR3 coding DNA: TGTGCCTGGAGTGTGTCTAGCGGGTCTGGGGAGACCCAGTACTTC. Full variable domain (rest looked up from reference TRBV30 and TRBJ2-5): SQTIHQWPATLVQPVGSPLSLECTVEGTSNPNLYWYRQAAGRGLQLLFYSVGIGQISSEVPQNLSASRPQDRQFILSSKKLLLSDSGFYLCAWSVSSGSGETQYFGPGTRLLVL.

This clonotype was seen ten or more times. The chain links TRBV6-1 to TRBJ1-5; no definite D call. The CDR3 totals 15 residues. Germline V gene lookup returns CDR1 MNHNS and CDR2 SASEGT. V was pared by 5 bases and J by 2 bases, with 13 bases between. In DNA, the CDR3 is TGTGCCAGCAGTTCAGTGAGGGAGGGCAATCAGCCCCAGCATTTT. Translated, it gives CASSSVREGNQPQHF.

The chain combines TRBV11-2 with TRBJ2-5; 8 bases line up with TRBD1. The J segment lost 7 bases and the V segment lost 3 bases, leaving 16 bases of the junction unmatched. The CDR3 length is 17 residues. The V gene's germline CDR1 is SGHAT and CDR2 FQNNGV. This CDR3 is CASSFQTGASGWGTQYF. The CDR3 DNA reads as TGTGCCAGCAGCTTTCAGACAGGGGCCAGCGGGTGGGGGACCCAGTACTTC.

This clonotype was counted a few times. The V call is TRBV28, the J call TRBJ2-7; TRBD1 aligns across 9 bases. The ends lost 5 bases at V and 4 bases at J; junction bases unmatched: 6. CDR3 length: 14 residues. Germline V CDR1 and CDR2: MDHEN, SYDVKM. For the CDR3, the DNA is TGTGCCAGCAGTACCACAGGGGGCTATTACGAGCAGTACTTC. It specifies CASSTTGGYYEQYF.

This chain uses TRBV2 with TRBJ2-5, with 13 positions matching TRBD2. The trim removed 5 bases at V and 14 bases at J, leaving 14 bases unmatched. Germline V gene sequence: CDR1 SNHLY, CDR2 FYNNEI. This CDR3 spans 15 amino acids. The CDR3 protein is CASSKGLAGTLEGYF. CDR3 nucleotide sequence: TGTGCCAGCAGTAAGGGACTAGCGGGAACACTAGAAGGATACTTC. The entire variable domain, with the rest obtained from reference TRBV2 and TRBJ2-5, is as follows: EPEVTQTPSHQVTQMGQEVILRCVPISNHLYFYWYRQILGQKVEFLVSFYNNEISEKSEIFDDQFSVERPDGSNFTLKIRSTKLEDSAMYFCASSKGLAGTLEGYFGPGTRLLVL.

This clonotype has ten or more counts. This chain connects TRBV12-3 or TRBV12-4 to TRBJ2-1, with 13 bases that match TRBD2. J lost 2 bases, V lost 7 bases, and 5 bases had no gene match. The CDR3 is 16 amino acids. The CDR3 bases are TGTGCCAGCATACGAACTAGCGGGAGGGCCTACAATGAGCAGTTCTTC. This sequence encodes CASIRTSGRAYNEQFF.

In this sample, this clonotype turned up many times. V gene TRBV18 combines with J gene TRBJ1-1, with D unresolved. This CDR3 has 16 amino acids. The V gene lost 0 bases and the J gene lost 1 base, with 12 bases spanning the gap. CDR1 and CDR2 from the germline V gene are KGHSH and LQKENI. The CDR3, as DNA: TGTGCCAGCTCACCACCGAAAGGACGGAGGAACACTGAAGCTTTCTTT. Its translation: CASSPPKGRRNTEAFF.